This entry lists 29 T cell receptor beta chains sequenced from one sample in a study of OX40 agonist ivuxolimab in advanced cancers. Some clones are missing from TCRdb's copy, which holds only in-frame ones; the method was immunoSEQ multiplex PCR. The repertoire consists of roughly 100,000 clones, with roughly 88% occurring once and the leading ten covering less than 5%. Specimen: CD4+ or CD8+ T cells sorted from blood, collected in a trial of the OX40 agonist ivuxolimab. The receptors shown here come from an adult with an advanced solid tumor such as melanoma, head and neck, liver or kidney cancer.

The chain carries TRBV6-5 and TRBJ2-7, with D hard to call. This CDR3 contains 12 residues. V gave up 7 bases and J gave up 2 bases, with 9 bases separating them. The germline gives CDR1 MNHEY, CDR2 SVGAGI. The CDR3 region is CASNARAYEQYF. The DNA of the CDR3 is TGTGCCAGCAACGCAAGAGCCTACGAGCAGTACTTC.

This clone appeared a few times. V gene TRBV10-3 combines with J gene TRBJ1-1; D might be TRBD1 (6 bases). The CDR3 is 14 amino acids. Deletions cut 6 bases from V and 1 base from J, with 12 bases between. The V gene's germline CDR1 is ENHRY and CDR2 SYGVKD. The CDR3 is CAIRATGKNTEAFF. CDR3 in DNA: TGTGCCATCAGAGCTACAGGGAAGAACACTGAAGCTTTCTTT.

V is TRBV11-1 and J is TRBJ2-7; 10 bases are shared with TRBD2. The length of the CDR3 is 15 residues. Germline assignment: CDR1 SGHAT and CDR2 FQDESV (reference sequence). Trimming cost V 5 bases and J 4 bases; bases outside gene matches: 8. The CDR3 protein is CASSLGLADGYEQYF. As DNA, the CDR3 is TGTGCCAGCAGCCTCGGACTAGCGGATGGGTACGAGCAGTACTTC.

About this clone itself: An end of the junction differs from the germline gene, which may be a read error. This chain connects TRBV7-9 to TRBJ2-3; a possible D gene is TRBD1 (6 bases). Germline values: CDR1 SEHNR, CDR2 FQNEAQ (reference sequence). This CDR3 has 12 residues. CDR3 in DNA: TGTGCCAGCAGCTTAGAATCCGGACAGTGTGATTTT. Residues: CASSLESGQCDF.

This rearrangement joins TRBV6-5 to TRBJ2-7; tentative D call: TRBD1 (6 bases). With 4 bases removed from V and 6 bases from J, the gap between germline ends came to 13 bases. Germline V gene lookup returns CDR1 MNHEY and CDR2 SVGAGI. The CDR3 is made up of 13 amino acids. This chain's CDR3 is CASSLILGAEQYF. In nucleotides, the CDR3 is TGTGCCAGCAGTTTGATCCTGGGGGCCGAGCAGTACTTC.

DNA of the CDR3: TGTGCCAGCAGCCCTGCTGGGACTTACAATGAGCAGTTCTTC. Translating it yields CASSPAGTYNEQFF. The chain joins TRBV7-3 to TRBJ2-1; TRBD2 is a possible D gene (6 bases). Per the germline V gene, CDR1 is SGHTA and CDR2 is FQGTGA. Trimming removed 5 bases at V and 4 bases at J, with 12 bases between. The CDR3 loop spans 14 amino acids. Variable domain in full (rest from reference TRBV7-3 and TRBJ2-1): GAGVSQTPSNKVTEKGKYVELRCDPISGHTALYWYRQSLGQGPEFLIYFQGTGAADDSGLPNDRFFAVRPEGSVSTLKIQRTERGDSAVYLCASSPAGTYNEQFFGPGTRLTVL.

This rearrangement joins TRBV4-3 to TRBJ2-7; TRBD1 matches at 7 bases. Germline-derived CDR1 and CDR2 are LGHNA and YSLEER. The CDR3 sequence is 15 residues long. Trimming cost V 0 bases and J 5 bases; bases outside gene matches: 7. This CDR3 is CASSQDWGQGDEQYF. CDR3 coding DNA: TGCGCCAGCAGCCAAGATTGGGGTCAGGGGGACGAGCAGTACTTC.

V gene TRBV5-6 combines with J gene TRBJ2-2; D possibly corresponds to TRBD1 (6 bases). V was trimmed by 0 bases and J by 4 bases, leaving 13 bases between them. CDR3 length: 16 residues. Germline V gene sequence: CDR1 SGHDT, CDR2 YYEEEE. The CDR3 spells CASSLVGAHSTGELFF. The CDR3 region has the DNA TGTGCCAGCAGCTTGGTGGGGGCGCATAGCACCGGGGAGCTGTTTTTT.

V gene TRBV2 combines with J gene TRBJ2-5, with 9 bases lining up with TRBD1. There are 14 residues in the CDR3. V trimming: 5 bases; J trimming: 3 bases; junction bases outside the gene matches: 4. Germline V gene data show CDR1 as SNHLY and CDR2 as FYNNEI. CDR3 protein: CASSPGTGKETQYF. The CDR3, as DNA: TGTGCCAGCAGTCCTGGGACAGGGAAAGAGACCCAGTACTTC.

The rearrangement links TRBV2 to TRBJ2-5; 12 nucleotides match TRBD2. Germline V lookup: CDR1 SNHLY, CDR2 FYNNEI. The CDR3 loop spans 16 amino acids. Trimming at V came to 6 bases and at J to 0 bases, leaving 5 bases not matched to a gene. The CDR3 loop is CASSLLAGGYQETQYF. The CDR3 nucleotides are TGTGCCAGCAGCCTACTAGCGGGAGGATACCAAGAGACCCAGTACTTC.

The rearrangement links TRBV7-6 to TRBJ1-1; D unresolved. Germline CDR1 reads SGHVS; CDR2 reads FNYEAQ. With 5 bases removed from V and 8 bases from J, the gap between germline ends came to 18 bases. The CDR3 totals 14 residues. The CDR3 nucleotides are TGTGCCAGCAGCGGAAAGGGAGGTACTTCGGAAGCTTTCTTT. It specifies CASSGKGGTSEAFF.

This chain connects TRBV9 to TRBJ2-7, with unresolved D. CDR3 size: 15 residues. The germline gives CDR1 SGDLS, CDR2 YYNGEE. V dropped 1 base and J dropped 2 bases, with 13 bases sitting between them. CDR3 in amino acids: CASSVTEASAYEQYF. The CDR3 region has the DNA TGTGCCAGCAGCGTAACGGAAGCGTCGGCCTACGAGCAGTACTTC. Full variable domain (missing parts from reference TRBV9 and TRBJ2-7): DSGVTQTPKHLITATGQRVTLRCSPRSGDLSVYWYQQSLDQGLQFLIQYYNGEERAKGNILERFSAQQFPDLHSELNLSSLELGDSALYFCASSVTEASAYEQYFGPGTRLTVT.

The rearrangement joins TRBV7-2 to TRBJ2-1; 7 bases map to TRBD1. CDR3 length equals 13 residues. Per germline, CDR1 SGHTA and CDR2 FQGNSA. V trimming: 2 bases; J trimming: 6 bases; junction bases outside the gene matches: 1. CDR3 in DNA: TGTGCCAGCAGCTTAAAGGGGGCCAATGAGCAGTTCTTC. This sequence encodes CASSLKGANEQFF.

This clone is a singleton in its sample. The chain is built from TRBV5-1 and TRBJ2-5; D not resolved. The CDR3 spans 13 residues. Trimming removed 0 bases at V and 5 bases at J, with 8 bases between. Germline lookup yields CDR1 SGHRS and CDR2 YFSETQ. The DNA for the CDR3 is TGCGCCAGCAGCTTGGTCCTTGCGGAGACCCAGTACTTC. Residues: CASSLVLAETQYF. Full variable domain (remainder filled in from reference TRBV5-1 and TRBJ2-5): KAGVTQTPRYLIKTRGQQVTLSCSPISGHRSVSWYQQTPGQGLQFLFEYFSETQRNKGNFPGRFSGRQFSNSRSEMNVSTLELGDSALYLCASSLVLAETQYFGPGTRLLVL.

The gene calls are TRBV6-5 and TRBJ1-4; D unresolved. From germline, CDR1 is MNHEY and CDR2 SVGAGI. The CDR3 contains 14 residues. The V and J ends lost 5 bases and 3 bases respectively, with 10 bases between them. The CDR3 DNA reads as TGTGCCAGCAGTCGACTATCGGCTAATGAAAAACTGTTTTTT. As protein: CASSRLSANEKLFF.

This clone was counted a few times. The chain joins TRBV10-1 to TRBJ2-7, with 8 bases fitting TRBD1. Germline lookup yields CDR1 WNHNN and CDR2 SYGVQD (reference sequence). The junction had 3 bases not matched to a gene; V was cut back by 3 bases and J by 2 bases. The CDR3 contains 14 residues. CDR3 residues: CASSDIQGAYEQYF. In DNA, the CDR3 is TGCGCCAGCAGTGACATACAGGGGGCCTACGAGCAGTACTTC.

This clone has only one observation. The chain is built from TRBV6-5 and TRBJ2-5; possibly TRBD2 for D (5 bases). TRBJ2-7 explains the end of the DNA better; the J call may be wrong. CDR1 MNHEY and CDR2 SVGAGI come from the germline V gene. CDR3 size: 14 residues. The DNA of the CDR3 is TGTGCCAGCAGTTACTTCACGGGGAGTTACGAGCAGTACTTC. Its translation: CASSYFTGSYEQYF.

The rearrangement joins TRBV19 to TRBJ1-1; the D is unclear. The ends were cut back, 6 bases at V and 11 bases at J, with 25 bases in the middle. The CDR3 is 15 amino acids. Per the germline V gene, CDR1 is LNHDA and CDR2 is SQIVND (reference sequence). The CDR3 spells CASSPGRVGISGAFF. CDR3 DNA sequence: TGTGCCAGTAGCCCCGGTCGAGTGGGTATAAGTGGGGCTTTCTTT.

The J gene is TRBJ2-3, the V gene TRBV18; D gene ambiguous. This CDR3 contains 14 residues. CDR1 and CDR2 from the germline V gene are KGHSH and LQKENI. V lost 2 bases to trimming and J lost 3 bases, with 9 bases between them. The CDR3 bases are TGTGCCAGCTCACCAGGGGTGGAAACAGATACGCAGTATTTT. Amino acid sequence: CASSPGVETDTQYF.

This clone occurred once. The chain has TRBV4-3 and TRBJ2-1; 8 positions match TRBD2. Germline V gives CDR1 LGHNA, CDR2 YSLEER. After removal of 0 bases from V and 3 bases from J, the junction contained 4 bases not matched to a gene. The CDR3 contains 16 residues. This CDR3 reads CASSQDRTSFYNEQFF. The CDR3, as DNA: TGCGCCAGCAGCCAAGATAGGACTAGCTTCTACAATGAGCAGTTCTTC.

The chain has TRBV27 and TRBJ2-1; 7 bases map to TRBD1. This CDR3 comprises 14 residues. Per germline, CDR1 MNHEY and CDR2 SMNVEV (reference sequence). V shed 6 bases and J 6 bases; nucleotides not matched to a gene: 8. The CDR3 spells CASRQGSWSNEQFF. CDR3 sequence (DNA): TGTGCCAGCAGACAGGGGTCTTGGTCCAATGAGCAGTTCTTC.

This rearrangement joins TRBV4-1 to TRBJ2-5, with 8 bases aligning to TRBD2. The J call may be in error: the DNA end matches TRBJ2-7 better. Germline V CDR1 and CDR2: MGHRA, YSYEKL. The CDR3 totals 17 residues. In DNA form, the CDR3 reads TGCGCCAGCAGCCAAGGGGTAGCGGGGAGCCTAGGGGACGAGCAGTACTTC. It is translated as CASSQGVAGSLGDEQYF.

This chain uses TRBV27 with TRBJ2-5; tentatively, D is TRBD2 (8 bases). Germline V CDR1 and CDR2: MNHEY, SMNVEV (reference sequence). V lost 7 bases and J lost 5, with 23 bases in between. This CDR3 is 16 amino acids long. CDR3: CASTGRGRTSRETQYF. The CDR3 nucleotides read TGTGCCAGCACCGGCAGGGGGAGGACTAGCCGGGAGACCCAGTACTTC.

The J gene is TRBJ2-1, the V gene TRBV27, with 8 bases matching TRBD2. The V gene's germline CDR1 is MNHEY and CDR2 SMNVEV (reference sequence). The CDR3 contains 14 residues. The trim removed 6 bases at V and 3 bases at J, leaving 4 bases unmatched. As DNA, the CDR3 is TGTGCCAGCAGGTTAGCGGGGCTCTACAATGAGCAGTTCTTC. This gives the protein CASRLAGLYNEQFF.

This rearrangement joins TRBV7-2 to TRBJ2-7; 8 bases agree with TRBD2. Germline V gives CDR1 SGHTA, CDR2 FQGNSA. There are 11 residues in the CDR3. The V segment lost 7 bases and the J segment 5 bases; nucleotides outside the gene matches: 1. The CDR3 reads CASTLADEQYF. As DNA, the CDR3 is TGTGCCAGCACACTAGCGGACGAGCAGTACTTC. Using reference TRBV7-2 and TRBJ2-7 for the parts outside the CDR3, the full variable domain is GAGVSQSPSNKVTEKGKDVELRCDPISGHTALYWYRQSLGQGLEFLIYFQGNSAPDKSGLPSDRFSAERTGGSVSTLTIQRTQQEDSAVYLCASTLADEQYFGPGTRLTVT.

The rearrangement links TRBV6-4 to TRBJ2-1, with D uncertain. V was clipped by 4 bases and J by 7 bases, with 14 bases between them. Germline CDR1 and CDR2: MRHNA and SNTAGT. The CDR3 is made up of 14 amino acids. CDR3 nucleotides: TGTGCCAGCAGTGCCTCCGTCGCCCGAAATGAGCAGTTCTTC. Encoded protein: CASSASVARNEQFF.

V is TRBV1 and J is TRBJ2-3. TRBV1 is annotated as a pseudogene. The CDR3 consists of 16 residues. The CDR3 DNA follows: TGCACCAGCCGGGACCTCAAGCCTTCTAGCACAGATACGCAGTATTTT. Its translation is CTSRDLKPSSTDTQYF.

V usage is TRBV4-2 and J usage is TRBJ1-2; D is uncertain. In germline, CDR1 is LGHNA, CDR2 YNFKEQ. The CDR3 consists of 15 residues. V lost 0 bases and J 0 bases, leaving 8 bases between the germline ends. The CDR3 DNA reads as TGTGCCAGCAGCCAAGAGTGGGATACTAACTATGGCTACACCTTC. Protein sequence: CASSQEWDTNYGYTF.

The genes are TRBV19 and TRBJ1-5; no firm D call. V lost 3 bases and J 5 bases, leaving 11 bases between the germline ends. Germline CDR1 LNHDA, CDR2 SQIVND (reference sequence). The CDR3 has 14 residues. CDR3 region: CASSMLAADQPQHF. The DNA for the CDR3 is TGTGCCAGTAGTATGTTGGCAGCTGATCAGCCCCAGCATTTT.